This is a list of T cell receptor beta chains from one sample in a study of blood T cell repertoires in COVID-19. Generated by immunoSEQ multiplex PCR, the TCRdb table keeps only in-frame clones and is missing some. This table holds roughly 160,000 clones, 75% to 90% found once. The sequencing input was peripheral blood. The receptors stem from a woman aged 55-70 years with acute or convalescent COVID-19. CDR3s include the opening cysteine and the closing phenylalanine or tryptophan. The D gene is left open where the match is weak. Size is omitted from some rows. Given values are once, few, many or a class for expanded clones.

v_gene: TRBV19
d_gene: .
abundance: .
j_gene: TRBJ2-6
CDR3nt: TGTGCCAGTAACCTCGGGAGCTCTGGGGCCAACGTCCTGACTTTC
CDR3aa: CASNLGSSGANVLTF

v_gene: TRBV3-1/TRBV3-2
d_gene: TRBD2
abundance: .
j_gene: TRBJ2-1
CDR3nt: TGTGCCAGCAGCTCAACTAGCGGGGACTACAATGAGCAGTTCTTC
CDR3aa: CASSSTSGDYNEQFF

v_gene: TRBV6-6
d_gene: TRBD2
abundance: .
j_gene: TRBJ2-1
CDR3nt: TGTGCCAGCAGTTGGTCCGCCCCGGGGGGTGAGCAGTTCTTC
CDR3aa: CASSWSAPGGEQFF

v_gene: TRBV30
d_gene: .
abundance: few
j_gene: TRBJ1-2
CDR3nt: TGTGCCTGGGGGACACCTAACTATGGCTACACCTTC
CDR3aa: CAWGTPNYGYTF

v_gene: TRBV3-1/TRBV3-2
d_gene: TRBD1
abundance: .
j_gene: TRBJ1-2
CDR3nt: TGTGCCAGCACTCGGGGACAGGTCCCTTATGGCTACACCTTC
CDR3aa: CASTRGQVPYGYTF

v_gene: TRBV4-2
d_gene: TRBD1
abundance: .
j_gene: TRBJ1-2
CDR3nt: TGTGCCAGCAGCCAAGAAGACAACAGGGGGCAGGTCTATGGCTACACCTTC
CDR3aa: CASSQEDNRGQVYGYTF

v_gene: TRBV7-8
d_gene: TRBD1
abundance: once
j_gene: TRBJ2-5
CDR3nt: TGTGCCAGCAGGCGACAGGGTTCCCGGGAGACCCAGTACTTC
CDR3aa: CASRRQGSRETQYF

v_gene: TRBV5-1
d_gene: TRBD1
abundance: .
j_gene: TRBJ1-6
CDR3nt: TGCGCCAGCAGCTTTCCCGGGACAGGGAATTCACCCCTCCACTTT
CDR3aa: CASSFPGTGNSPLHF

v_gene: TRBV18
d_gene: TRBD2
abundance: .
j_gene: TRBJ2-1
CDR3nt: TGTGCCAGCACTCCCTCCGGGACTAGCGGGCGGGGGAATGAGCAGTTCTTC
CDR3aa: CASTPSGTSGRGNEQFF

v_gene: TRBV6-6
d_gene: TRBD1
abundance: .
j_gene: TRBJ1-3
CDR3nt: TGTGCCAGCAGTTACTTGGGACAGGGGTCTGGAAACACCATATATTTT
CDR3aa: CASSYLGQGSGNTIYF

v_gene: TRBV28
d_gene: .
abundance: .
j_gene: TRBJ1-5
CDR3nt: TGTGCCAGCAGTTCCACTGCGAGCAATCAGCCCCAGCATTTT
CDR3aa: CASSSTASNQPQHF

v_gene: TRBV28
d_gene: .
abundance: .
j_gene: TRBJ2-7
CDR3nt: TGTGCCAGCGTTAGAGGCGGGGCCACCTCCTACGAGCAGTACTTC
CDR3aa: CASVRGGATSYEQYF

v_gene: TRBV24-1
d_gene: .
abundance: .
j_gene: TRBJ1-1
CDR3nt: TGTGCCACCAGCACCTTCGACAGCATGAACACTGAAGCTTTCTTT
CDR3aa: CATSTFDSMNTEAFF

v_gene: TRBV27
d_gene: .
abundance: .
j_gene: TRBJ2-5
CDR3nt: TGTGCCAGCAGTTTAAACGGGCAAGAGACCCAGTACTTC
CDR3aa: CASSLNGQETQYF

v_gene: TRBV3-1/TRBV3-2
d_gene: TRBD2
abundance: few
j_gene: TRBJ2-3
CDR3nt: TGTGCCAGCAGCCAAGAAACCCCCGGGACTAGCTTGACAGATACGCAGTATTTT
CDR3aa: CASSQETPGTSLTDTQYF

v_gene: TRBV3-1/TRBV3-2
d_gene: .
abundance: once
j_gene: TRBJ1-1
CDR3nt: TGTGCCAGCAGCCACAGGGAGAACACTGAAGCTTTCTTT
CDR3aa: CASSHRENTEAFF

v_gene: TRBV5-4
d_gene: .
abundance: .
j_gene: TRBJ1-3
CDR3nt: TGTGCCAGCAGCCTAGACGGAGGGGCCTCTGGAAACACCATATATTTT
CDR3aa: CASSLDGGASGNTIYF

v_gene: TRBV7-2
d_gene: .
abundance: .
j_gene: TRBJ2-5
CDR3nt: TGTGCCAGCAGCTTAGGGGTTCTAGCGTGGGCACAAGAGACCCAGTACTTC
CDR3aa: CASSLGVLAWAQETQYF

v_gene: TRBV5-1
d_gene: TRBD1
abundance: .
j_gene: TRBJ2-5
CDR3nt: TGCGCCAGCAGCCTGAGGGACAGGCTGTACCAAGAGACCCAGTACTTC
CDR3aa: CASSLRDRLYQETQYF

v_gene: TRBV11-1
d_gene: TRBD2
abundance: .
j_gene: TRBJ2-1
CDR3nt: TGTGCCAGCAGCGAGGGACTAGCAGCTGAGCAGTTCTTC
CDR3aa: CASSEGLAAEQFF

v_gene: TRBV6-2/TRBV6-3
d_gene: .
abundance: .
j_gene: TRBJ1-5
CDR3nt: TGTGCCAGCAGTTCACACCTCTACCCCAGGGGCATTTATAGCAATCAGCCCCAGCATTTT
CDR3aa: CASSSHLYPRGIYSNQPQHF

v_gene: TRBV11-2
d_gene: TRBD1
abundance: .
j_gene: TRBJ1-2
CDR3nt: TGTGCCAGCAGCGCACGGGACAGCGAGAGAGATGGCTACACCTTC
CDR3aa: CASSARDSERDGYTF

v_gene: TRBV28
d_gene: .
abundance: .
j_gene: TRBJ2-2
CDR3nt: TGTGCCAGCAGTTCCACAGGATCGAACACCGGGGAGCTGTTTTTT
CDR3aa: CASSSTGSNTGELFF

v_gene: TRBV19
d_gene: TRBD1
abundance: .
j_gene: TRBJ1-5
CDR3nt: TGTGCCAGTAGTCTTATAGGGACAGGTCATAGCAATCAGCCCCAGCATTTT
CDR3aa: CASSLIGTGHSNQPQHF

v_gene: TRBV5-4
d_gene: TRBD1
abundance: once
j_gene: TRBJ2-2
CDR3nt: TGTGCCAGCAGTGCGGACAGGAAGAACACCGGGGAGCTGTTTTTT
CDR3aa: CASSADRKNTGELFF

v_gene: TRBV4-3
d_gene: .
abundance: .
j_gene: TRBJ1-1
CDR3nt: TGCGCCAGCAGCCGGGCCCACGTGAACACTGAAGCTTTCTTT
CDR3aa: CASSRAHVNTEAFF

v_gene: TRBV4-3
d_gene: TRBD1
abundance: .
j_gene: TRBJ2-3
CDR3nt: TGCGCCAGCAGCCAACTTATGACAGGGACAGGAGATACGCAGTATTTT
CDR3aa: CASSQLMTGTGDTQYF

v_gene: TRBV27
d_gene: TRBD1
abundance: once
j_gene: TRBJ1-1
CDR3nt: TGTGCCAGCAGTCCCACGACAGGGGGCTCTACTGAAGCTTTCTTT
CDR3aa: CASSPTTGGSTEAFF

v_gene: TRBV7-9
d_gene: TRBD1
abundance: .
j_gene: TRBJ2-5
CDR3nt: TGTGCCAGCAGCAGATGGACAGGGGGCGCCGGTCCAGTGGAGACCCAGTACTTC
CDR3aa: CASSRWTGGAGPVETQYF

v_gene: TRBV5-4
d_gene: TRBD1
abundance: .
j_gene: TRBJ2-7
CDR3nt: TGTGCCAGCAGCTGGACAGGGGTCGGCGAGCAGTACTTC
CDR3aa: CASSWTGVGEQYF